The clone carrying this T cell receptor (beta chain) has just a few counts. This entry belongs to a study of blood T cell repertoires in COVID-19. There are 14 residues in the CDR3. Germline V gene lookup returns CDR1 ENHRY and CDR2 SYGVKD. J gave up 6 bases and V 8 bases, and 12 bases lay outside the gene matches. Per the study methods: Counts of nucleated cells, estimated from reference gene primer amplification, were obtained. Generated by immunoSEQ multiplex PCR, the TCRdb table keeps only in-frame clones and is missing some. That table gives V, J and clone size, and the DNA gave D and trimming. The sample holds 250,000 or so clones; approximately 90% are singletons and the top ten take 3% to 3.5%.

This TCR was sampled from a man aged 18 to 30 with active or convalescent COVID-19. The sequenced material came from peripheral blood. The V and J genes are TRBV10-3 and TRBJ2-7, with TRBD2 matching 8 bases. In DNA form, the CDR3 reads TGTGCCATCCATAGCCAAGCGGGAGTAGGCGAGCAGTACTTC. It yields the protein CAIHSQAGVGEQYF.